Below are 20 T cell receptor beta chains sequenced from a single sample in a study of human T cells and chemical hapten exposure. TCRdb reanalysed the RACE reads using MiXCR and keeps one entry per CDR3 protein. This sample has roughly 100,000 distinct CDR3 sequences, with under 40% found just once. Time point: patch test 3, about 24 weeks after DPC sensitization. Sample treatment: therapeutic diphenylcyclopropenone sensitization with weekly scalp DPC. The specimen was whole blood, collected in connection with sensitization to the hapten diphenylcyclopropenone (DPC). All receptors derive from a man in his forties or fifties with alopecia areata. Some clones in this sample may be carry-over from other donors' samples.

CDR3 region: CASSLGQGVHNEQFF. The CDR3 DNA follows: TGCGCCAGCAGCTTGGGGCAGGGAGTCCACAATGAGCAGTTCTTC. This rearrangement joins TRBV5-1 to TRBJ2-1, with D perhaps TRBD1 or TRBD2 (5 bases each). V was pared by 0 bases and J by 5 bases, with 12 bases between. The CDR3 length is 15 residues. Per germline, CDR1 SGHRS and CDR2 YFSETQ.

This clonotype was observed a few times. V gene TRBV29-1 combines with J gene TRBJ2-1; D call uncertain. The V gene's germline CDR1 is SQVTM and CDR2 ANQGSEA. Between the trimmed V and J ends, which lost 0 bases and 7 bases, there was a span of 16 bases. The CDR3 has 15 amino acids. CDR3 amino acids: CSVEDPDLVRNEQFF. Written as DNA, the CDR3 is TGCAGCGTTGAAGACCCAGATTTGGTTCGGAATGAGCAGTTCTTC.

The V and J genes are TRBV6-2 or TRBV6-3 and TRBJ2-3; D unresolved. Trimming pared 7 bases from V and 0 bases from J, leaving 17 bases between. This CDR3 region has 16 residues. Per germline, CDR1 MNHEY and CDR2 SVGEGT. Written as DNA, the CDR3 is TGTGCCAGCACCCGGCGGAGAGACGCTAGCACAGATACGCAGTATTTT. This codes for CASTRRRDASTDTQYF.

This clonotype was picked up a small number of times. The chain joins TRBV28 to TRBJ1-1; TRBD1 is a possible D gene (5 bases). Trimming took 5 bases from V and 4 from J, leaving 14 bases between them. The CDR3 spans 14 residues. Germline CDR1 MDHEN, CDR2 SYDVKM. CDR3 sequence (DNA): TGTGCCAGCAGTCTCATACGGGGCGGCACTGAAGCTTTCTTT. This gives the protein CASSLIRGGTEAFF. The whole variable domain, filled in from reference TRBV28 and TRBJ1-1, reads DVKVTQSSRYLVKRTGEKVFLECVQDMDHENMFWYRQDPGLGLRLIYFSYDVKMKEKGDIPEGYSVSREKKERFSLILESASTNQTSMYLCASSLIRGGTEAFFGQGTRLTVV.

CDR3 nucleotide sequence: TGTGCCAGCAGCCTGGATCGTCCCTCCGGGGAGCTGTTTTTT. As protein: CASSLDRPSGELFF. V gene TRBV12-3 or TRBV12-4 combines with J gene TRBJ2-2; D ambiguous. CDR3 length equals 14 residues. Trimming stripped 6 bases from V and 6 bases from J, with 14 bases between.

The chain employs TRBV6-2 or TRBV6-3 and TRBJ1-5; the D is unclear. The length of the CDR3 is 16 residues. Trimming took 2 bases from V and 0 from J, leaving 11 bases between them. Per germline, CDR1 MNHEY and CDR2 SVGEGT. In nucleotides, the CDR3 is TGTGCCAGCAGTTACAGCGGCGGGGATAGCAATCAGCCCCAGCATTTT. Protein product: CASSYSGGDSNQPQHF.

The rearrangement joins TRBV6-2 or TRBV6-3 to TRBJ2-1; 9 positions agree with TRBD2. The germline V gene encodes CDR1 MNHEY and CDR2 SVGEGT. There are 16 residues in the CDR3. For the CDR3, the DNA is TGTGCAGCGTGGTGGGACGGGCTAGCGGGAAGCGATGAGCAGTTCTTC. It specifies CAAWWDGLAGSDEQFF.

The chain carries TRBV6-1 and TRBJ1-2; 7 bases align to TRBD1. With 6 bases clipped from V and 8 bases from J, the junction kept 9 bases outside the gene matches. Germline loops: CDR1 MNHNS, CDR2 SASEGT. The length of the CDR3 is 13 residues. The CDR3 region has the DNA TGTGCCAGCAGAGACAGGGACTTGGAGGGCTACACCTTC. Translated, it gives CASRDRDLEGYTF.

The rearrangement uses TRBV6-2 or TRBV6-3 and TRBJ2-2; maybe TRBD1 (7 bases). The V and J ends lost 5 bases and 1 base respectively, with 14 bases between them. The CDR3 sequence is 16 residues long. CDR1 MNHEY and CDR2 SVGEGT come from the germline V gene. This CDR3 reads CASSIAGQMNTGELFF. The CDR3 region has the DNA TGTGCCAGCAGTATCGCGGGACAGATGAACACCGGGGAGCTGTTTTTT.

This chain joins TRBV20-1 and TRBJ2-3; 11 bases align to TRBD2. The V segment lost 2 bases and the J segment 8 bases; nucleotides outside the gene matches: 9. From germline, CDR1 is DFQATT and CDR2 SNEGSKA (reference sequence). The CDR3 spans 15 residues. This CDR3 is CSARLLAGEEGTQYF. DNA of the CDR3: TGCAGTGCTAGACTACTAGCGGGGGAGGAAGGTACGCAGTATTTT.

This clonotype has at least ten counts. This sequence joins TRBV12-3 or TRBV12-4 and TRBJ2-3; 14 bases are shared with TRBD2. The J segment lost 3 bases and the V segment lost 4 bases, leaving 3 bases of the junction unmatched. This CDR3 is built from 16 residues. The CDR3 nucleotides are TGTGCCAGCAGTTCCTGGACTAGCGGGGGGACAGATACGCAGTATTTT. Translated: CASSSWTSGGTDTQYF.

The rearrangement uses TRBV11-2 and TRBJ2-2; D gene unclear. This CDR3 comprises 15 residues. V was pared by 6 bases and J by 0 bases, with 11 bases between. Germline V gene sequence: CDR1 SGHAT, CDR2 FQNNGV. The CDR3 loop is CASSTGSPNTGELFF. The DNA of the CDR3 is TGTGCCAGCAGTACCGGATCTCCGAACACCGGGGAGCTGTTTTTT.

The chain is built from TRBV10-3 and TRBJ2-5, with a tentative D call TRBD1 (6 bases). Trimming left V 4 bases short and J 2 bases short, with 8 bases between. The CDR3 is 13 amino acids. In germline, CDR1 is ENHRY, CDR2 SYGVKD. The chain's CDR3 is CAISGGHQETQYF. The CDR3 nucleotides are TGTGCCATCAGTGGGGGACATCAAGAGACCCAGTACTTC.

The chain employs TRBV24-1 and TRBJ2-3; TRBD1 matches at 7 bases. The CDR3 contains 14 residues. Trimming took 6 bases from V and 4 from J; bases not matched to a gene: 6. The V gene's germline CDR1 is KGHDR and CDR2 SFDVKD. The DNA of the CDR3 is TGTGCCACCAGTTTAGGGGGCGAGGCAGATACGCAGTATTTT. Protein product: CATSLGGEADTQYF.

This clonotype qualifies as medium-sized. The chain links TRBV2 to TRBJ2-1; the D gene is possibly TRBD2 (6 bases). CDR1 SNHLY and CDR2 FYNNEI come from the germline V gene. V was cut by 7 bases and J by 8 bases, with 21 bases left in between. CDR3 length: 15 amino acids. CDR3 in amino acids: CASTGGTGPDDEQFF. As DNA, the CDR3 is TGTGCCAGCACCGGCGGGACTGGCCCTGACGATGAGCAGTTCTTC. The variable domain in full, completed from reference TRBV2 and TRBJ2-1, reads EPEVTQTPSHQVTQMGQEVILRCVPISNHLYFYWYRQILGQKVEFLVSFYNNEISEKSEIFDDQFSVERPDGSNFTLKIRSTKLEDSAMYFCASTGGTGPDDEQFFGPGTRLTVL.

This clonotype was counted a few times. The V gene is TRBV28, the J gene TRBJ2-2; D is ambiguous. The CDR3 contains 14 residues. Germline V gene lookup returns CDR1 MDHEN and CDR2 SYDVKM. Trimming stripped 3 bases from V and 2 bases from J, with 7 bases between. DNA of the CDR3: TGTGCCAGCAGTTTTTTCGGCAACACCGGGGAGCTGTTTTTT. Its translation is CASSFFGNTGELFF.

A remark on this clonotype: At one end, the junction sequence differs from germline, possibly due to a read error. This sequence joins TRBV7-9 and TRBJ2-4; D is perhaps TRBD1 or TRBD2 (5 bases each). From germline, CDR1 is SEHNR and CDR2 FQNEAQ (reference sequence). This CDR3 is 14 amino acids long. As DNA, the CDR3 is TGTGTCAGCAGCTTGGCCGGGACGAGGGACATTCAGTACTTC. This gives the protein CVSSLAGTRDIQYF.

Here the CDR3 DNA reads TGTGCCAGCAGCTCCCGGACTGCCACCTACAATGAGCAGTTCTTC. Protein product: CASSSRTATYNEQFF. The rearrangement joins TRBV11-2 to TRBJ2-1, with D maybe TRBD2 (5 bases). The CDR3 has 15 amino acids. Germline CDR1 SGHAT, CDR2 FQNNGV. V was clipped by 4 bases and J by 2 bases, with 12 bases between them.

This clonotype was detected a few times. The CDR3 loop is CASSLATSGGEQFF. The CDR3 region has the DNA TGCGCCAGCAGCTTGGCCACTAGCGGTGGTGAGCAGTTCTTC. The chain uses TRBV5-1 and TRBJ2-1; 8 bases are a match to TRBD2. CDR3 length: 14 amino acids. The germline CDR1 and CDR2 sequences are SGHRS and YFSETQ. V gave up 0 bases and J gave up 9 bases; unmatched junction bases: 5.

V is TRBV10-3 and J is TRBJ2-5, with unresolved D. The CDR3 runs 13 residues. Trimming took 4 bases from V and 5 from J, leaving 11 bases between them. CDR1 is ENHRY and CDR2 is SYGVKD in the germline V gene. CDR3 loop: CAISGQSKETQYF. The CDR3 DNA follows: TGTGCCATCAGTGGCCAGTCGAAGGAGACCCAGTACTTC.